The present T cell receptor (beta chain) was sequenced within a study of T cells after yellow fever vaccination. Study details: Some fractions had low cell numbers, and these were prepared with SMART-Seq v4 Ultra Low Input.

CDR1 and CDR2 (germline): DFQATT, SNEGSKA (reference sequence). V gave up 3 bases and J gave up 5 bases; unmatched junction bases: 11. The length of the CDR3 is 15 residues. Study findings and constraints: Reappearing after the booster were most of the clones from primary vaccination (approximately 96% CD4, approximately 89% CD8). Abundant clonotypes from the bulk population could have been carried over as contaminants into FACS-sorted repertoires.

TCR cDNA was made by 5'RACE template switching, adding a universal primer site and UMIs. A single record per CDR3 protein comes from TCRdb applying MiXCR to the 5' RACE reads. The repertoire holds 500,000 to 700,000 distinct CDR3 sequences, with 15% to 20% as singletons. With respect to this clonotype: Antigen unknown.

The chain recombines TRBV20-1 with TRBJ2-5; 8 bases match TRBD1. This sample comprised PBMCs, obtained 15 days after the yellow fever booster vaccination. This receptor was taken from a man aged 30-40 years who received the YFV17D yellow fever vaccine. CDR3 nucleotide sequence: TGCAGTGCTAGCCTTCGACAGGGGTTCAGGGAGACCCAGTACTTC. It specifies CSASLRQGFRETQYF.